Detailed here is one TCR beta chain. Its target is unknown. The data were obtained in a study of regulatory T cells in long-lasting Graves disease. This sample's time point: persistent/refractory GD, antithyroid drugs over 5 years with positive TRAb. With RNA extracted from PBMCs as input, the TCR library was made. Study-level results: Researchers reported studying only peripheral blood, not thyroid tissue.

V lost 4 bases, J lost 5 bases, and 8 bases stayed unmatched. The CDR3 totals 15 residues. CDR1 is SNHLY and CDR2 is FYNNEI in the germline V gene. Construction of TCR beta libraries relied on iRepertoire HTBI primers and on Arm-PCR targeting CDR3 regions. TCRdb redid the calling of the multiplex PCR reads with MiXCR, one entry per CDR3 protein. The sample lists 390,000 or so distinct CDR3 sequences, less than 30% occurring once. The gene calls are TRBV2 and TRBJ2-5, with 9 bases identical to TRBD2. This sample comprised peripheral blood mononuclear cells (PBMCs), obtained when the disease was refractory, from a patient treated with antithyroid drugs. This TCR derives from a woman in her thirties or forties with Graves disease. The CDR3 coding sequence is TGTGCCAGCAGTGTTGTTAGCGGGAGTGGGGAGACCCAGTACTTC. Translating gives CASSVVSGSGETQYF.